Each of the 13 T cell receptor beta chains below was sequenced from the same sample in a study of blood T cell repertoires in COVID-19. Sequencing used immunoSEQ multiplex PCR; TCRdb keeps in-frame clones, though not all of them. This table has hundreds of thousands of clones, 80% to 90% appearing once. Sequencing used PBMCs or T cells enriched from blood (not recorded which). These receptors were taken from a man younger than 40 who had recovered from COVID-19.

The chain has TRBV7-2 and TRBJ1-1; weak D call: TRBD1 (5 bases). V was pared by 5 bases and J by 1 base, with 11 bases between. Germline-derived CDR1 and CDR2 are SGHTA and FQGNSA. The CDR3 has 14 amino acids. The chain's CDR3 is CASSLGLENTEAFF. CDR3 bases: TGTGCCAGCAGCCTGGGACTGGAGAACACTGAAGCTTTCTTT.

The gene calls are TRBV7-2 and TRBJ2-3, with D maybe TRBD2 (6 bases). The CDR3 contains 15 residues. Germline CDR1 reads SGHTA; CDR2 reads FQGNSA. Trimming removed 2 bases at V and 5 bases at J, with 14 bases between. The CDR3 DNA reads TGTGCCAGCAGCTTAAGCTTGGGGCGGGAAGATACGCAGTATTTT. Protein: CASSLSLGREDTQYF.

The chain has TRBV2 and TRBJ1-6, with 7 bases that match TRBD1. This CDR3 has 14 amino acids. Looked up from germline, CDR1 is SNHLY and CDR2 is FYNNEI. Trimming at V came to 9 bases and at J to 10 bases, leaving 12 bases not matched to a gene. The CDR3 region has the DNA TGTGCCAGTGGGAAGGGGGCACAGGAATCACCCCTCCACTTT. Translating it yields CASGKGAQESPLHF.

On this clone itself: At the DNA level, this CDR3 is encoded by other sequences in the same sample as well. The gene calls are TRBV14 and TRBJ1-1; D is unclear. Deletions cut 2 bases from V and 5 bases from J, with 9 bases between. Germline CDR1 reads SGHDN; CDR2 reads FVKESK. CDR3 length equals 13 residues. The CDR3 loop reads CASSQSTRTEAFF. The CDR3 DNA reads as TGTGCCAGCAGCCAATCCACGAGGACTGAAGCTTTCTTT.

The rearrangement uses TRBV3-1 (or the pseudogene TRBV3-2) and TRBJ2-3; TRBD2 matches 7 bases. V lost 3 bases and J lost 3; bases outside the gene matches: 15. This CDR3 is built from 18 residues. Looked up from germline, CDR1 is LGHDT and CDR2 is YNNKEL (reference sequence). The CDR3 here is CASSQPGDRLAGTDTQYF. For the CDR3, the DNA is TGTGCCAGCAGCCAGCCCGGAGATAGACTAGCTGGGACAGATACGCAGTATTTT.

The chain is built from TRBV12-3 or TRBV12-4 and TRBJ1-2; D possibly corresponds to TRBD1 (6 bases). The CDR3 totals 11 residues. Deletions cut 6 bases from V and 5 bases from J, with 7 bases between. CDR3 nucleotides: TGTGCCAGCAGAGGGGGATATGGCTACACCTTC. It specifies CASRGGYGYTF.

This rearrangement joins TRBV7-2 to TRBJ2-7; TRBD1 is a possible D gene (5 bases). Trimming left V 2 bases short and J 3 bases short, with 14 bases between. The CDR3 has 15 amino acids. CDR1 SGHTA and CDR2 FQGNSA come from the germline V gene. The CDR3 loop is CASSLKGQGGYEQYF. In nucleotides, the CDR3 is TGTGCCAGCAGCTTAAAAGGTCAGGGTGGCTACGAGCAGTACTTC.

The rearrangement joins TRBV7-2 to TRBJ2-2, with no clear D. Germline V CDR1 and CDR2: SGHTA, FQGNSA. This CDR3 region has 15 residues. V was clipped by 1 base and J by 8 bases, with 14 bases between them. The CDR3 bases are TGTGCCAGCAGCTTAGGAACAGACCTACCTGGGGAGCTGTTTTTT. Residues: CASSLGTDLPGELFF.

This chain joins TRBV27 and TRBJ2-7, with 7 bases fitting TRBD2. This CDR3 spans 15 amino acids. The V gene's germline CDR1 is MNHEY and CDR2 SMNVEV (reference sequence). CDR3 nucleotide sequence: TGTGCTCCCATGCCGGTGGGGGGGTGGAATCGCGAGCAGTACTTC. Its protein product is CAPMPVGGWNREQYF.

V and J are TRBV4-1 and TRBJ2-3; a possible D gene is TRBD2 (7 bases). The germline V and J ends were trimmed by 4 bases and 1 base, with 15 bases remaining between them. The germline V gene has CDR1 MGHRA and CDR2 YSYEKL. The CDR3 length is 16 residues. The CDR3 protein is CASSPPGGGGTDTQYF. The CDR3 DNA reads as TGCGCCAGCAGCCCCCCGGGGGGCGGCGGCACAGATACGCAGTATTTT.

The chain recombines TRBV5-1 with TRBJ2-1; TRBD2 agrees at 15 bases. Trimming took 4 bases from V and 8 from J; bases not matched to a gene: 7. Germline CDR1 SGHRS, CDR2 YFSETQ. CDR3 length equals 16 residues. The CDR3, as DNA: TGCGCCAGCAGCGGGGGACTAGCGGGAGGTCGGGATGAGCAGTTCTTC. It yields the protein CASSGGLAGGRDEQFF.

The chain employs TRBV5-1 and TRBJ1-2, with 7 bases aligning to TRBD1. CDR3 length equals 14 residues. From germline, CDR1 is SGHRS and CDR2 YFSETQ. The junction had 4 bases not matched to a gene; V was cut back by 0 bases and J by 5 bases. CDR3 DNA sequence: TGCGCCAGCAGCTTGGAGGGGACAGATTATGGCTACACCTTC. Translated, it gives CASSLEGTDYGYTF.

V and J are TRBV11-2 and TRBJ1-1, with TRBD1 identical over 8 bases. The CDR3 runs 14 residues. Germline CDR1 SGHAT, CDR2 FQNNGV. Trimming at V came to 2 bases and at J to 1 base, leaving 0 bases not matched to a gene. The CDR3 DNA follows: TGTGCCAGCAGCTTACAGGGGGCGAACACTGAAGCTTTCTTT. Encoded protein: CASSLQGANTEAFF.